This entry concerns a single TCR delta chain. Judged by its sample share, this clone qualifies as large (0.1 to 1%). Which antigen it targets is not known. No much larger clone exists at a distance of one base, and base qualities are not known. Preparation of the library involved multiplex PCR. A 32-plex assay with primers for all 8 TRDV and 4 TRDJ genes covering the CDR3 was used to amplify genomic DNA. A 12-nucleotide UMI was added during around 3 barcoding PCR cycles, followed by a second PCR with Illumina adapter primers. AMPure XP beads were used for library purification, and library quality was checked on a Fragment Analyzer with the HS NGS Fragment kit. Sequencing used an Illumina MiniSeq mid-output kit with roughly 21% PhiX and 150 cycles of paired-end reads. Per the authors' processing: MIGEC version 1.2.9 was used to process reads, grouping reads by UMI and building error-corrected consensus sequences. For post-processing, modified scripts from VDJtools version 1.2.1 were used together with the tcR R package. For TCRdb, the public reads were processed anew by CATT, and duplicate DNA sequences were folded into one row. The V and J calls come from TCRdb's annotation, not from the publication. The sample data list about 260 delta-chain clones, and more than 13% of these were observed just once. Under 65% of the sample comes from the top ten.

The sample comes from a study of DNA immune sequencing with unique molecular identifiers (dated by TCRdb to 2018 to 2021). With respect to the entire study: gammadelta T cells were enriched from buffy coats using immunomagnetic cell separation, and their genomic DNA was sequenced. Validation of the method was performed on synthetic reference molecules and on blood samples from healthy individuals. To compare enriched with non-enriched material, approximately 100 ng of enriched gammadelta T-cell DNA and roughly 1 ug of non-enriched PBMC DNA were sequenced. The study developed and validated an ultrasensitive DNA-based TRD repertoire sequencing method using PCR-introduced unique molecular identifiers. Broader findings and caveats from the paper: The primer-based approach is unable to detect novel TRD sequences that the primers do not target. Non-enriched samples had more out-of-frame TRD sequences, which likely came from partial or unproductive rearrangements in alphabeta T cells.

This receptor was taken from a human donor in good health. Source material: buffy coat blood.

The CDR3 is CAFPGSLHLPSGGHTKLIF. The sequence in DNA is TGTGCCTTCCCGGGCTCTCTACATCTGCCTTCTGGGGGACACACGAAACTCATCTTT. The V and J genes are TRDV3 and TRDJ1, with 8 junctional bases fitting TRDD3. After removal of 3 bases from V and 8 bases from J, the junction retains 29 bases not matched to a gene. Looking up the germline V gene (reference sequence) yields CDR1 TVYSNPD and CDR2 GDNSRS. From its cysteine to its phenylalanine, the CDR3 spans 19 amino acids. Only the CDR3 region is kept as DNA, spanning 57 bases read in frame from base 1.